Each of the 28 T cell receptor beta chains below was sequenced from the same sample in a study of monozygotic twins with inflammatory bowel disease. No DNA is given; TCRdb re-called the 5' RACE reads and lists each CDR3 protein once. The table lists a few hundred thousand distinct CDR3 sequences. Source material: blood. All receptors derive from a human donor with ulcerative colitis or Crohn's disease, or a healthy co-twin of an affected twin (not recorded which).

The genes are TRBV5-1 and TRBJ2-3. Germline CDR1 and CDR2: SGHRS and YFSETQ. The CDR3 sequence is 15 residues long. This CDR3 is CASSLASTPTDTQYF.

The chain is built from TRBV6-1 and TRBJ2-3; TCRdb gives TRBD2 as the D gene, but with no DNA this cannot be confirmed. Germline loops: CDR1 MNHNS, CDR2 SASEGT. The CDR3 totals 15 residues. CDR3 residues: CASSPGTSALDTQYF.

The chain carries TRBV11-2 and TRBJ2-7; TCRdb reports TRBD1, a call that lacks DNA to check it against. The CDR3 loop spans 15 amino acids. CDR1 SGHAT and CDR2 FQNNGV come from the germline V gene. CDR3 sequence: CASSTWDSVSYEQYF.

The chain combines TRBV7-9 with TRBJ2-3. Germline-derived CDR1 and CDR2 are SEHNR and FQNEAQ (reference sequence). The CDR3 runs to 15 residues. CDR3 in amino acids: CASSLTQGPTDTQYF.

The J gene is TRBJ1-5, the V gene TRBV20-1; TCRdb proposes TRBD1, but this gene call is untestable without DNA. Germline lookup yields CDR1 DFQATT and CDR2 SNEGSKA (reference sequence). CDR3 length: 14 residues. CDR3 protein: CSATPHRGGQPQHF.

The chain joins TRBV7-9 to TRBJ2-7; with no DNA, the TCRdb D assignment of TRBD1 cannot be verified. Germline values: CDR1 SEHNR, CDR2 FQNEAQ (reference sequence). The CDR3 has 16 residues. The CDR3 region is CASSLWTGGFSYEQYF.

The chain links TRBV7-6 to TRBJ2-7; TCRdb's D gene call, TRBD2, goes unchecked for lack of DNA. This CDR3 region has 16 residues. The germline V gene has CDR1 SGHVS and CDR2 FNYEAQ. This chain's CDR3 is CASSPGGGTLSYEQYF.

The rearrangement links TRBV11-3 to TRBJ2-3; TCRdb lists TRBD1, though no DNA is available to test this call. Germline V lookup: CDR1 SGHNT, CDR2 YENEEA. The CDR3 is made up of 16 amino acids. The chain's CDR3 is CASSPGGGSVTDTQYF.

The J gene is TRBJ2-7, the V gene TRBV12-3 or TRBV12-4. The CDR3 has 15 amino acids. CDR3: CASSLEGGSSYEQYF.

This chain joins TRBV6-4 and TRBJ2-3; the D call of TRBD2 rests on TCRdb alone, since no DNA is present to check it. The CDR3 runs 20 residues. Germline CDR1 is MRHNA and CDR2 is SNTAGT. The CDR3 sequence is CASSPRVAGGRSRPTDTQYF.

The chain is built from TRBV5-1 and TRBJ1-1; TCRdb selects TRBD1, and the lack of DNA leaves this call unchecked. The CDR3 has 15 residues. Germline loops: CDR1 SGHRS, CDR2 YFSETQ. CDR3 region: CASSLDSGAGTEAFF. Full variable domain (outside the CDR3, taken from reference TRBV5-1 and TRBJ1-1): KAGVTQTPRYLIKTRGQQVTLSCSPISGHRSVSWYQQTPGQGLQFLFEYFSETQRNKGNFPGRFSGRQFSNSRSEMNVSTLELGDSALYLCASSLDSGAGTEAFFGQGTRLTVV.

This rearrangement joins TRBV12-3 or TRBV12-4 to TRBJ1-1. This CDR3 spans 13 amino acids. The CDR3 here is CASSFSPKAEAFF.

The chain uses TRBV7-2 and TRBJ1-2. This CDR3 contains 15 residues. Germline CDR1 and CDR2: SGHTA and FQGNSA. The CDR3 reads CASSIQRTANYGYTF. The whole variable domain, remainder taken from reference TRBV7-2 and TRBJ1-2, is GAGVSQSPSNKVTEKGKDVELRCDPISGHTALYWYRQSLGQGLEFLIYFQGNSAPDKSGLPSDRFSAERTGGSVSTLTIQRTQQEDSAVYLCASSIQRTANYGYTFGSGTRLTVV.

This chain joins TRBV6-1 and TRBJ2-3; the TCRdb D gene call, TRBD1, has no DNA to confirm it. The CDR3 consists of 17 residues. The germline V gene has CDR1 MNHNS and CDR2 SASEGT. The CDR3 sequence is CASSEGGPPGNTDTQYF.

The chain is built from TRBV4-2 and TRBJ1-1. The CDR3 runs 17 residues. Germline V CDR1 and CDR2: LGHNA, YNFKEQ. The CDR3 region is CASSQDRGSNLNTEAFF.

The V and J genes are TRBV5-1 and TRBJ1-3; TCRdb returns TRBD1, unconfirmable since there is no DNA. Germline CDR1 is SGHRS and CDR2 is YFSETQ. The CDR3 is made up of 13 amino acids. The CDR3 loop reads CASSSAPGNTIYF. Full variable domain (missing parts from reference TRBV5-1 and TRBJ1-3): KAGVTQTPRYLIKTRGQQVTLSCSPISGHRSVSWYQQTPGQGLQFLFEYFSETQRNKGNFPGRFSGRQFSNSRSEMNVSTLELGDSALYLCASSSAPGNTIYFGEGSWLTVV.

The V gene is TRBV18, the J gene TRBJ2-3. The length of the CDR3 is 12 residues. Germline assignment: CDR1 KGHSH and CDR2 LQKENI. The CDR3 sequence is CASSPGADTQYF.

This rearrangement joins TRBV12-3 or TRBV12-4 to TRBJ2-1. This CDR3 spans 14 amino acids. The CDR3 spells CASSLTTADNEQFF.

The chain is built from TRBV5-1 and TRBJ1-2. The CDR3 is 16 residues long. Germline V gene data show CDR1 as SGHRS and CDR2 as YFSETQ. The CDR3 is CASSSSIDAGTYGYTF.

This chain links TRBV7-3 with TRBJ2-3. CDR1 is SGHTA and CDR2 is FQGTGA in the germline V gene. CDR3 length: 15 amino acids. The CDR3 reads CASSLSLALRDTQYF.

The CDR3 protein is CASSQDSGGEAQYF. The J gene is TRBJ2-3, the V gene TRBV18; lacking DNA, the TRBD2 call made by TCRdb goes unchecked. Per germline, CDR1 KGHSH and CDR2 LQKENI. The CDR3 is made up of 14 amino acids.

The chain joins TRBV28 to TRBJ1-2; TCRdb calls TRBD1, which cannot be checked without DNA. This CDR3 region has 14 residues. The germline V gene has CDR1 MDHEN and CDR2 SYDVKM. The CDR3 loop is CASRSGDLSEGYTF.

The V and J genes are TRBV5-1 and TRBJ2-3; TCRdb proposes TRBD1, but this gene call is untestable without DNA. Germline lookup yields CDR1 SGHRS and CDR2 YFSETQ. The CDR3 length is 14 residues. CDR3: CASSLRAGADTQYF. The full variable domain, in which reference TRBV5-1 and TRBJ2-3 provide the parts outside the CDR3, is KAGVTQTPRYLIKTRGQQVTLSCSPISGHRSVSWYQQTPGQGLQFLFEYFSETQRNKGNFPGRFSGRQFSNSRSEMNVSTLELGDSALYLCASSLRAGADTQYFGPGTRLTVL.

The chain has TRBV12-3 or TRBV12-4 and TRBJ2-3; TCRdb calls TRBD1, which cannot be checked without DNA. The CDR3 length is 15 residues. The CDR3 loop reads CASGLAGGRTDTQYF.

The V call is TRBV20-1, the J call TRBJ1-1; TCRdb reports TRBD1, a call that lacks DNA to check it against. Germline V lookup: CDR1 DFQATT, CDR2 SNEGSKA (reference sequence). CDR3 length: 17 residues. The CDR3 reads CSARSIPKYDRVGGDFF.

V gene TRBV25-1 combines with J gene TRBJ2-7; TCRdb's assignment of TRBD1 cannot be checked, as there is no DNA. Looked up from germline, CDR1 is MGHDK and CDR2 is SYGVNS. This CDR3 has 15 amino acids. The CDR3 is CASSELMVPGREQYF.

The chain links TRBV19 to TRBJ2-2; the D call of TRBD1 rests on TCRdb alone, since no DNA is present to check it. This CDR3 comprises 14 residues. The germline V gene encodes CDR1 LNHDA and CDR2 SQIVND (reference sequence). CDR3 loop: CASTGGRLAGELFF.

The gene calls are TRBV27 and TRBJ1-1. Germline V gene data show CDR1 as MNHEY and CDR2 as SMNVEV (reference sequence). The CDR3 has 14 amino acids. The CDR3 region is CASSLSTSTGEAFF.